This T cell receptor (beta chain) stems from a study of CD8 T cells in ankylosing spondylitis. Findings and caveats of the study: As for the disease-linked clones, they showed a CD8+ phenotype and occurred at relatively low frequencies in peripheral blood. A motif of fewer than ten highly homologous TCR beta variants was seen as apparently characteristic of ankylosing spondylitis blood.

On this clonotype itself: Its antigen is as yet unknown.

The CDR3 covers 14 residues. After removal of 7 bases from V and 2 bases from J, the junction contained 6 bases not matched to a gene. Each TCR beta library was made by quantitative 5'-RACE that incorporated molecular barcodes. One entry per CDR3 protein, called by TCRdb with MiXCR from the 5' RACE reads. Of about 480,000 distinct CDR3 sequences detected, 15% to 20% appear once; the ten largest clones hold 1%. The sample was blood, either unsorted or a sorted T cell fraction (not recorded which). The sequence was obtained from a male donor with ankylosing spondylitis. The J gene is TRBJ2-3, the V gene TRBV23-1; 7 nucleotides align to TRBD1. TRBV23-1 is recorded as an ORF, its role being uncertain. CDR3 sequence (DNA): TGCGCCAGCAAGGGGGCGGGCCCCACAGATACGCAGTATTTT. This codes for CASKGAGPTDTQYF.